The 27 T cell receptor beta chains below all came from one sample that was sequenced in a study of blood T cells in healthy people across ages. Combining a sample-barcoded 5' primer with a J-beta primer mix, a second PCR ran for about 7 to 11 cycles. TCRdb passed the 5' RACE reads through MiXCR, listing each CDR3 protein once. The repertoire has some 560,000 distinct CDR3 sequences, approximately 26% of them found once; the top ten carry over 3.5%. Separately, the same data were catalogued under a study of T cells of mothers and their children.

Input material: blood. These receptors were obtained from a boy aged 2 to 9 in good health.

In its sample, this clonotype was seen a few times. The chain carries TRBV7-3 and TRBJ2-3; no clear D gene. Germline CDR1 and CDR2: SGHTA and FQGTGA. This CDR3 is 11 amino acids long. Trimming took 5 bases from V and 7 from J, leaving 7 bases between them. The CDR3 DNA sequence: TGTGCCAGCAGCATCAGAAATACGCAGTATTTT. As protein: CASSIRNTQYF.

V is TRBV15 and J is TRBJ2-3; possible D gene TRBD1, 5 bases. Germline CDR1 is LNHNV and CDR2 is YYDKDF (reference sequence). CDR3 length: 16 residues. V lost 3 bases, J lost 3 bases, and 16 bases lay in between. In DNA, the CDR3 is TGTGCCACCAGCAGCGACCAGACAAGGGGTACAGATACGCAGTATTTT. It yields the protein CATSSDQTRGTDTQYF.

The V call is TRBV29-1, the J call TRBJ1-4; D unresolved. In germline, CDR1 is SQVTM, CDR2 ANQGSEA. This CDR3 spans 11 amino acids. The V end was cut by 7 bases, the J end by 8 bases, with 11 bases between. The CDR3 protein is CSAEEGEKLFF. CDR3 nucleotides: TGCAGCGCCGAAGAGGGCGAAAAACTGTTTTTT.

The sample holds a few counts of this clonotype. This chain connects TRBV7-8 to TRBJ2-7, with D unclear. The J call is uncertain, as TRBJ2-5 better fits the DNA end. The CDR3 covers 15 residues. Germline V gives CDR1 SGHVS, CDR2 FQNEAQ. The CDR3 region is CASSLALGGIETQYF. For the CDR3, the DNA is TGTGCCAGCAGCTTAGCGTTGGGTGGAATAGAGACCCAGTACTTC.

The J gene is TRBJ2-1, the V gene TRBV4-3; tentatively, D is TRBD2 (6 bases). With the DNA end fitting TRBJ2-7 better, the J assignment may be wrong. The CDR3 length is 16 residues. In germline, CDR1 is LGHNA, CDR2 YSLEER. The DNA for the CDR3 is TGCGCCAGCAGCCAAGATTCGAAAGGGGAGGTAGGCGAGCAGTACTTC. Amino acids: CASSQDSKGEVGEQYF.

This clonotype was seen only a few times. CDR3 region: CSASSGEETQYF. DNA of the CDR3: TGCAGTGCTAGTAGCGGCGAAGAGACCCAGTACTTC. The chain uses TRBV20-1 and TRBJ2-5, with D possibly being TRBD2 (6 bases). The length of the CDR3 is 12 residues. Germline V gene lookup returns CDR1 DFQATT and CDR2 SNEGSKA (reference sequence). The V and J ends lost 3 bases and 3 bases respectively, with 8 bases between them.

The V call is TRBV29-1, the J call TRBJ2-5; TRBD2 matches at 10 bases. The DNA end is more similar to TRBJ2-7, so the J call may be wrong. Germline CDR1 is SQVTM and CDR2 is ANQGSEA. The CDR3 runs 13 residues. The CDR3: CSVYLAGVVEQYF. CDR3 nucleotides: TGCAGCGTTTACCTAGCGGGAGTGGTCGAGCAGTACTTC.

This chain uses TRBV5-1 with TRBJ2-5, with a weak D call TRBD1 (7 bases). The J call may be faulty, since TRBJ2-7 better matches the DNA end. Germline assignment: CDR1 SGHRS and CDR2 YFSETQ. The CDR3 covers 14 residues. The CDR3 region has the DNA TGCGCCAGCAGCTTGATCGGAGGGGGCGACGAGCAGTACTTC. Translation gives CASSLIGGGDEQYF.

A single count supports this clonotype. This chain joins TRBV27 and TRBJ2-6, with TRBD2 matching 8 bases. The CDR3 extends over 18 amino acids. V lost 4 bases and J lost 4; bases outside the gene matches: 12. Per germline, CDR1 MNHEY and CDR2 SMNVEV (reference sequence). CDR3 sequence: CASSSLAGGGMGANVLTF. CDR3 nucleotides: TGTGCCAGCAGTTCCCTAGCCGGCGGGGGGATGGGGGCCAACGTCCTGACTTTC.

The chain joins TRBV9 to TRBJ2-7; 11 bases map to TRBD2. Per germline, CDR1 SGDLS and CDR2 YYNGEE. The length of the CDR3 is 13 residues. The trim removed 4 bases at V and 6 bases at J, leaving 3 bases unmatched. The CDR3 nucleotides read TGTGCCAGCAGCTCTAGCGGGGGGTTCGAGCAGTACTTC. Translating gives CASSSSGGFEQYF.

The J gene is TRBJ2-3, the V gene TRBV20-1; 7 bases map to TRBD2. This CDR3 has 17 residues. The V segment lost 4 bases and the J segment 3 bases; nucleotides outside the gene matches: 16. Germline V gives CDR1 DFQATT, CDR2 SNEGSKA (reference sequence). CDR3 region: CSAIGVWRGSSTDTQYF. CDR3 sequence (DNA): TGCAGTGCTATAGGAGTTTGGCGCGGGAGCAGTACAGATACGCAGTATTTT.

This chain links TRBV25-1 with TRBJ1-2, with 7 bases that match TRBD1. Germline CDR1 and CDR2: MGHDK and SYGVNS. CDR3 length equals 13 residues. Germline trimming cut 6 bases from V and 6 bases from J; bases unmatched to any gene: 7. The CDR3 sequence: CASRTGWLDGYTF. CDR3 in DNA: TGTGCCAGCAGGACAGGGTGGTTGGATGGCTACACCTTC.

This clonotype was detected only a few times. The chain carries TRBV9 and TRBJ2-7; 11 positions agree with TRBD2. CDR1 and CDR2 from the germline V gene are SGDLS and YYNGEE. With V trimmed by 4 bases and J by 5 bases, 11 bases remained unmatched. This CDR3 is 16 amino acids long. CDR3 coding DNA: TGTGCCAGCAGCCCCCGAGAGACTAGCGGGAACGACGAGCAGTACTTC. Protein: CASSPRETSGNDEQYF.

This clonotype showed up just a few times. The chain recombines TRBV29-1 with TRBJ2-1; D ambiguous. V dropped 2 bases and J dropped 6 bases, with 11 bases sitting between them. In germline, CDR1 is SQVTM, CDR2 ANQGSEA. CDR3 length: 13 amino acids. CDR3 nucleotide sequence: TGCAGCGTTGAATCTACCGTTGTCAATGAGCAGTTCTTC. It codes for CSVESTVVNEQFF.

This chain links TRBV20-1 with TRBJ2-3; the D call may be TRBD1 or TRBD2 (5 bases each). Deletions cut 5 bases from V and 2 bases from J, with 14 bases between. CDR1 is DFQATT and CDR2 is SNEGSKA in the germline V gene (reference sequence). This CDR3 spans 14 amino acids. CDR3 nucleotide sequence: TGCAGTGCTGAGCTCCTGGGGACCACAGATACGCAGTATTTT. Residues: CSAELLGTTDTQYF.

The chain carries TRBV12-3 or TRBV12-4 and TRBJ2-4; TRBD2 matches at 11 bases. The V and J ends lost 6 bases and 0 bases, in that order; junction bases with no gene match: 1. This CDR3 comprises 15 residues. Written as DNA, the CDR3 is TGTGCCAGCAGCACTAGCGGGGGAGCCAAAAACATTCAGTACTTC. Protein sequence: CASSTSGGAKNIQYF.

The CDR3 region has the DNA TGTGCCAGCTCCGGGACTCGGAGGACTGAAGCTTTCTTT. This sequence encodes CASSGTRRTEAFF. V and J are TRBV3-1 and TRBJ1-1; a weak D match, TRBD1 (5 bases). CDR1 and CDR2 (germline): LGHDT, YNNKEL (reference sequence). V lost 8 bases, J lost 5 bases, and 15 bases lay in between. The CDR3 is 13 residues long. Looking up the rest from reference TRBV3-1 and TRBJ1-1 gives the full variable domain: DTAVSQTPKYLVTQMGNDKSIKCEQNLGHDTMYWYKQDSKKFLKIMFSYNNKELIINETVPNRFSPKSPDKAHLNLHINSLELGDSAVYFCASSGTRRTEAFFGQGTRLTVV.

The chain couples TRBV7-9 to TRBJ2-2, with D maybe TRBD2 (6 bases). Trimming pared 4 bases from V and 4 bases from J, leaving 22 bases between. CDR1 and CDR2 (germline): SEHNR, FQNEAQ (reference sequence). The CDR3 covers 18 residues. CDR3 DNA: TGTGCCAGCAGCTCGACGACTCGGGCTAGGAGGGGCACCGGGGAGCTGTTTTTT. Protein: CASSSTTRARRGTGELFF.

This sequence joins TRBV7-2 and TRBJ2-3; tentatively, D is TRBD2 (6 bases). The V gene lost 3 bases and the J gene lost 4 bases, with 20 bases spanning the gap. CDR1 and CDR2 from the germline V gene are SGHTA and FQGNSA. The CDR3 consists of 17 residues. CDR3 in amino acids: CASSLSGTPDGADTQYF. The DNA of the CDR3 is TGTGCCAGCAGCTTGTCCGGGACTCCAGACGGGGCAGATACGCAGTATTTT.

The J gene is TRBJ2-7, the V gene TRBV5-1, with 11 positions matching TRBD2. CDR1 is SGHRS and CDR2 is YFSETQ in the germline V gene. The CDR3 contains 14 residues. J gave up 7 bases and V 3 bases, and 6 bases lay outside the gene matches. CDR3 DNA sequence: TGCGCCAGCAGCTCTATAGCGGGAGGGCGGGAGCAGTACTTC. Translating gives CASSSIAGGREQYF. The entire variable domain, with the rest obtained from reference TRBV5-1 and TRBJ2-7, is as follows: KAGVTQTPRYLIKTRGQQVTLSCSPISGHRSVSWYQQTPGQGLQFLFEYFSETQRNKGNFPGRFSGRQFSNSRSEMNVSTLELGDSALYLCASSSIAGGREQYFGPGTRLTVT.

This clonotype was counted between two and nine times. The genes are TRBV6-1 and TRBJ2-1; 7 nucleotides line up with TRBD2. Looked up from germline, CDR1 is MNHNS and CDR2 is SASEGT. The CDR3 contains 16 residues. Trimming removed 7 bases from V and 2 bases from J; junction bases left unmatched: 11. CDR3 nucleotide sequence: TGTGCCAGCACCTGGCTCTCGGGGGGACCCTACAATGAGCAGTTCTTC. This gives the protein CASTWLSGGPYNEQFF.

The chain is built from TRBV27 and TRBJ1-1; TRBD1 is a possible D gene (6 bases). This CDR3 comprises 12 residues. The germline CDR1 and CDR2 sequences are MNHEY and SMNVEV (reference sequence). The V end was cut by 4 bases, the J end by 7 bases, with 10 bases between. The CDR3 sequence is CASSSDRYEAFF. CDR3 bases: TGTGCCAGCAGTTCGGACAGATATGAAGCTTTCTTT.

This clonotype has only a few counts. This chain links TRBV4-3 with TRBJ2-5, with 8 bases fitting TRBD2. V lost 0 bases to trimming and J lost 5 bases; unmatched junction nucleotides: 8. Germline CDR1 LGHNA, CDR2 YSLEER. The CDR3 has 16 residues. In nucleotides, the CDR3 is TGCGCCAGCAGCCAAGAGATGTCCGGCGGGGGGGAGACCCAGTACTTC. Amino acid sequence: CASSQEMSGGGETQYF.

V usage is TRBV6-6 and J usage is TRBJ1-4; D unresolved. The CDR3 consists of 12 residues. V dropped 6 bases and J dropped 7 bases, with 9 bases sitting between them. Germline V gene data show CDR1 as MNHNY and CDR2 as SVGAGI (reference sequence). CDR3 in amino acids: CASRIRTEKLFF. CDR3 nucleotide sequence: TGTGCCAGCAGGATCAGGACTGAAAAACTGTTTTTT.

This clonotype was observed a handful of times. V gene TRBV3-1 combines with J gene TRBJ1-1, with D unresolved. The CDR3 is 14 amino acids. CDR1 is LGHDT, CDR2 YNNKEL, per germline (reference sequence). Trimming took off 0 bases at V and 7 bases at J, with 12 bases between the two ends. The CDR3 DNA reads TGTGCCAGCAGCCAAGATGATGTTGGGAGTGAAGCTTTCTTT. Translation: CASSQDDVGSEAFF.

V is TRBV20-1 and J is TRBJ1-3, with D maybe TRBD1 (5 bases). The V and J ends lost 2 bases and 2 bases respectively, with 10 bases between them. Per germline, CDR1 DFQATT and CDR2 SNEGSKA (reference sequence). CDR3 length: 14 residues. CDR3 loop: CSARTGTAGNTIYF. CDR3 nucleotide sequence: TGCAGTGCTAGAACCGGGACGGCTGGAAACACCATATATTTT.

The chain carries TRBV6-1 and TRBJ1-1; 11 bases agree with TRBD1. The germline V gene encodes CDR1 MNHNS and CDR2 SASEGT. With V trimmed by 4 bases and J by 5 bases, 3 bases remained unmatched. The CDR3 has 14 residues. CDR3 loop: CASSARDRGTEAFF. The DNA for the CDR3 is TGTGCCAGCAGTGCCAGGGACAGGGGGACTGAAGCTTTCTTT.